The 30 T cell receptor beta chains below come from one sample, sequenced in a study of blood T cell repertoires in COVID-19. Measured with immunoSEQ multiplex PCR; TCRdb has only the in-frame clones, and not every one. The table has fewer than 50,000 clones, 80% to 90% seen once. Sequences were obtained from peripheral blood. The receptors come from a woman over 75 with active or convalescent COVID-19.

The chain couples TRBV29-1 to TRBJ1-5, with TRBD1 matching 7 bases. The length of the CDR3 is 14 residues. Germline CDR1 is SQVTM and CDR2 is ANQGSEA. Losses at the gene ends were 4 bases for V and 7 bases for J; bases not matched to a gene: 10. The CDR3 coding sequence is TGCAGCGTTGGGCAGACAGGGCCGGGGCAGCCCCAGCATTTT. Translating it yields CSVGQTGPGQPQHF.

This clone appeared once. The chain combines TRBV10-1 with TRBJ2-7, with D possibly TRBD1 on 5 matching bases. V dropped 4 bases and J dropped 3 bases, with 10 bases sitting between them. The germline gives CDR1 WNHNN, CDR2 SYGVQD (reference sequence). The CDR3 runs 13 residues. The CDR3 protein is CASSAGRDYEQYF. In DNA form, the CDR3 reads TGCGCCAGCAGTGCAGGCAGGGACTACGAGCAGTACTTC.

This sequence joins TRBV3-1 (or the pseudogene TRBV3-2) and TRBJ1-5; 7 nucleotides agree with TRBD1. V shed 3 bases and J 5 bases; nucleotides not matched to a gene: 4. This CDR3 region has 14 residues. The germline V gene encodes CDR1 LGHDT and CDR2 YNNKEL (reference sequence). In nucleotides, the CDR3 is TGTGCCAGCAGCCAGACAGGGAAGTATCAGCCCCAGCATTTT. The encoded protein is CASSQTGKYQPQHF.

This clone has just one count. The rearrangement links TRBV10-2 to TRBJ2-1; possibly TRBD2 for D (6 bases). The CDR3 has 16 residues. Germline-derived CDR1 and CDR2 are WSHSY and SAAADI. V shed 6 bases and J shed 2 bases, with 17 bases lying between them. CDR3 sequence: CASRRAPDYAYNEQFF. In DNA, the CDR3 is TGCGCCAGCAGGAGGGCTCCGGACTACGCCTACAATGAGCAGTTCTTC.

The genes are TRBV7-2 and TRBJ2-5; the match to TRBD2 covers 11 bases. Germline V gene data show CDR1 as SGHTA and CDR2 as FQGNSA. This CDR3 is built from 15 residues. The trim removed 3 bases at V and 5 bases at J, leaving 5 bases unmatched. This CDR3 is CASSFTSGSSETQYF. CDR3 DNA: TGTGCCAGCAGCTTTACTAGCGGGAGTTCGGAGACCCAGTACTTC. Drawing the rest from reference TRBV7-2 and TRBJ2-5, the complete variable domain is GAGVSQSPSNKVTEKGKDVELRCDPISGHTALYWYRQSLGQGLEFLIYFQGNSAPDKSGLPSDRFSAERTGGSVSTLTIQRTQQEDSAVYLCASSFTSGSSETQYFGPGTRLLVL.

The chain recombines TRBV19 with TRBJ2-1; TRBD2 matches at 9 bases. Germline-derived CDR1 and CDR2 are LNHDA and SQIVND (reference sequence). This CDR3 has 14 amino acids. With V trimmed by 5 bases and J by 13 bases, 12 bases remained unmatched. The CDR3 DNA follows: TGTGCCAGTAGTCCCGGCACTAGCGGGTACAGTCAGTTCTTC. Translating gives CASSPGTSGYSQFF.

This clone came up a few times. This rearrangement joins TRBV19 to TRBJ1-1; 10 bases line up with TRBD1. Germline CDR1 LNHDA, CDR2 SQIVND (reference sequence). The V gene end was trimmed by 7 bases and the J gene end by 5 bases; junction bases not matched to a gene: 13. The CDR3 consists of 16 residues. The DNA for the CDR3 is TGTGCCAGTACCTTTAGTCCGGGACAGGGGTCGACTGAAGCTTTCTTT. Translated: CASTFSPGQGSTEAFF.

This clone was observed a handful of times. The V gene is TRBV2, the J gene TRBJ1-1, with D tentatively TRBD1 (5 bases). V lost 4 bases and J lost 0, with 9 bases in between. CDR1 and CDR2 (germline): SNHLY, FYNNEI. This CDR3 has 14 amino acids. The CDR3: CASSGAGLNTEAFF. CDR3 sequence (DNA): TGTGCCAGCAGTGGGGCAGGGCTGAACACTGAAGCTTTCTTT. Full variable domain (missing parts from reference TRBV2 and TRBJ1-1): EPEVTQTPSHQVTQMGQEVILRCVPISNHLYFYWYRQILGQKVEFLVSFYNNEISEKSEIFDDQFSVERPDGSNFTLKIRSTKLEDSAMYFCASSGAGLNTEAFFGQGTRLTVV.

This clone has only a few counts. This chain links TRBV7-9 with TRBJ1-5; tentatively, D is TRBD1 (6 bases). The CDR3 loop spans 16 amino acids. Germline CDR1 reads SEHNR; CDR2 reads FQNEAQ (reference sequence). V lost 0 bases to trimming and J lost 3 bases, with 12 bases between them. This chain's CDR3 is CASSLAGAGVNQPQHF. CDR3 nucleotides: TGTGCCAGCAGCTTAGCGGGGGCTGGGGTCAATCAGCCCCAGCATTTT.

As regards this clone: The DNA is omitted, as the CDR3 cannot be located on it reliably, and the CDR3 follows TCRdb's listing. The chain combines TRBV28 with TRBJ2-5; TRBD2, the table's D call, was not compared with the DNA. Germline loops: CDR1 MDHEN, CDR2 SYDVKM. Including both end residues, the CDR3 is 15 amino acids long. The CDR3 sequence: CASSSSTSGAETQYF.

CDR3 nucleotides: TGCGCCAGCAGCCACCCAAGACTAAGCGGGAGGGCCGATGAGCAGTTCTTC. Protein sequence: CASSHPRLSGRADEQFF. V usage is TRBV4-1 and J usage is TRBJ2-1, with 10 bases identical to TRBD2. After removal of 3 bases from V and 8 bases from J, the junction contained 13 bases not matched to a gene. In germline, CDR1 is MGHRA, CDR2 YSYEKL. This CDR3 comprises 17 residues.

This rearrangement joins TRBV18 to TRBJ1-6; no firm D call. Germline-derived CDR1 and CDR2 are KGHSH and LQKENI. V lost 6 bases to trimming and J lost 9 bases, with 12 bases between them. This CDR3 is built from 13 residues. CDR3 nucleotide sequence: TGTGCCAGCTCGGGAGGAGCGGGTTCACCCCTCCACTTT. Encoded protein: CASSGGAGSPLHF.

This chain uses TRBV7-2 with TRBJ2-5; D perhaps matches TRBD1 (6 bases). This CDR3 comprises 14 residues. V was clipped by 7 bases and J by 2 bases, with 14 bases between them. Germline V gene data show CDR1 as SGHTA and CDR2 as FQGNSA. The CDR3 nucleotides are TGTGCCAGCACCCTAGGGGGTCTACAAGAGACCCAGTACTTC. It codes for CASTLGGLQETQYF.

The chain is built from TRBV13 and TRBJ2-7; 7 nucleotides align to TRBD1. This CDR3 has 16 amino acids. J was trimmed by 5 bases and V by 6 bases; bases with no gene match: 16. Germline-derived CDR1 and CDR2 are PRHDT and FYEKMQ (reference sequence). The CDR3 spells CASSQHGTEDLDEQYF. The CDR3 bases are TGTGCCAGCAGTCAACACGGGACAGAAGACCTCGACGAGCAGTACTTC.

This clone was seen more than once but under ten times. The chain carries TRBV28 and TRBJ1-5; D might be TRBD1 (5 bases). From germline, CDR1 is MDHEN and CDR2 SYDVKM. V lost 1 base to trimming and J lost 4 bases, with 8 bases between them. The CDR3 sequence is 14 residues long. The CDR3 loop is CASSLSNRNQPQHF. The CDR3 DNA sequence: TGTGCCAGCAGTTTATCCAACAGGAATCAGCCCCAGCATTTT.

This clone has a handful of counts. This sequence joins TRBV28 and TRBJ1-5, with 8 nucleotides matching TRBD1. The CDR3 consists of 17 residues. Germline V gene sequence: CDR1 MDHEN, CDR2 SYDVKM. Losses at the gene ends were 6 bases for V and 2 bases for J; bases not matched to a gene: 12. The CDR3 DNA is TGTGCCAGCAGGGACACAGGGGGGCAAGGTCGCAATCAGCCCCAGCATTTT. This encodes CASRDTGGQGRNQPQHF.

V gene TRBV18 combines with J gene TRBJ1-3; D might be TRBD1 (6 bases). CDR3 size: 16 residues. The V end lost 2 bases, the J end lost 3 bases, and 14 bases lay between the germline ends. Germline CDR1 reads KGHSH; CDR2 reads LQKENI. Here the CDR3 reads CASSPVRTASGNTIYF. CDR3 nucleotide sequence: TGTGCCAGCTCACCAGTTCGGACAGCTAGTGGAAACACCATATATTTT.

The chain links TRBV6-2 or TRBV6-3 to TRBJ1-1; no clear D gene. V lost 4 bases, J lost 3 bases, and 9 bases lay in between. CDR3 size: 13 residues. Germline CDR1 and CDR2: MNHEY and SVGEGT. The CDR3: CASSFNPDTEAFF. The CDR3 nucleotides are TGTGCCAGCAGTTTTAACCCGGACACTGAAGCTTTCTTT.

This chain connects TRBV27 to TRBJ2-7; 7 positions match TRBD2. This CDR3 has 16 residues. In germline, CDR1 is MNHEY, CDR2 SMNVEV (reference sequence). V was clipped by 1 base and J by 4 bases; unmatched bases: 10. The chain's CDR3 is CASSLLSRTREYEQYF. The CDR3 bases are TGTGCCAGCAGTTTATTAAGCCGGACTAGAGAATACGAGCAGTACTTC.

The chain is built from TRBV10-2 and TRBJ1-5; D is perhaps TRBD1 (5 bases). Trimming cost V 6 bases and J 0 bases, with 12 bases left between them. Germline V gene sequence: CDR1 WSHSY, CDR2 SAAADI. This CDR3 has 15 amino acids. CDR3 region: CASSMGTFSNQPQHF. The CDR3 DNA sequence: TGCGCCAGCAGCATGGGGACTTTTAGCAATCAGCCCCAGCATTTT.

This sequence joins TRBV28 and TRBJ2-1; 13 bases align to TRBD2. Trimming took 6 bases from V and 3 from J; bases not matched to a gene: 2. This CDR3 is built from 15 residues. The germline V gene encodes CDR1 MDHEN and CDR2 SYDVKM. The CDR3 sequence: CASRRTSGSYNEQFF. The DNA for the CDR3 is TGTGCCAGCAGAAGGACTAGCGGGAGCTACAATGAGCAGTTCTTC.

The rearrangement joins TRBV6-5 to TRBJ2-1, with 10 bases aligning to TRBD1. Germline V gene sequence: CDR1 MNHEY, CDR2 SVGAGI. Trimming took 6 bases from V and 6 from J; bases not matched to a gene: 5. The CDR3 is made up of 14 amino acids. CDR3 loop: CASRRTGGSNEQFF. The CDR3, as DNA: TGTGCCAGCAGGCGGACAGGGGGAAGCAATGAGCAGTTCTTC.

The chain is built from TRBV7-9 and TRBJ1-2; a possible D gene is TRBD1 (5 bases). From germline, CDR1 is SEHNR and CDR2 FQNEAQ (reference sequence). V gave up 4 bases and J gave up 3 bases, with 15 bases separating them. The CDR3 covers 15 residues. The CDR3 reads CASSSRDSWDYGYTF. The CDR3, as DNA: TGTGCCAGCAGCTCCCGGGACTCTTGGGACTATGGCTACACCTTC.

CDR3 sequence reads: CASRGQGNSPLHF. The CDR3 region has the DNA TGTGCCAGCAGGGGACAGGGAAATTCACCCCTCCACTTT. The gene calls are TRBV6-5 and TRBJ1-6; 9 bases agree with TRBD1. The CDR3 spans 13 residues. Losses at the gene ends were 6 bases for V and 7 bases for J; bases not matched to a gene: 1. The germline V gene encodes CDR1 MNHEY and CDR2 SVGAGI.

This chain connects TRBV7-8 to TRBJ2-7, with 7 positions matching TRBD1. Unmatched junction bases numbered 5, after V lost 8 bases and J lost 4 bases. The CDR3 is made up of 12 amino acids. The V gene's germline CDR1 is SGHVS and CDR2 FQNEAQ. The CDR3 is CASRDRQYEQYF. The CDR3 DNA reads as TGTGCCAGCCGGGACAGACAATACGAGCAGTACTTC.

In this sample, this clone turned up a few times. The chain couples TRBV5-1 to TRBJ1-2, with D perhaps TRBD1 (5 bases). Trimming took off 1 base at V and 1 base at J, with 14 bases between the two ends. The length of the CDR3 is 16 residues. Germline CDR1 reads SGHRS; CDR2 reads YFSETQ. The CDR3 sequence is CASSLFGHNDNYGYTF. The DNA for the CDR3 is TGCGCCAGCAGCTTGTTTGGACATAACGATAACTATGGCTACACCTTC.

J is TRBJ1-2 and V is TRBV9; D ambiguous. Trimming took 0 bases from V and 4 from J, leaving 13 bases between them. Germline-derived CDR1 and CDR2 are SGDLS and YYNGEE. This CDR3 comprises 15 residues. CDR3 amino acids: CASSVEAQTLYGYTF. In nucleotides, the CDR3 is TGTGCCAGCAGCGTAGAAGCCCAGACACTCTATGGCTACACCTTC.

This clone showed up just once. In nucleotides, the CDR3 is TGTGCCAGCAGCGCCGGGACAGGGTACTATGGCTACACCTTC. This translates into CASSAGTGYYGYTF. This chain connects TRBV5-6 to TRBJ1-2; 9 bases align to TRBD1. CDR1 SGHDT and CDR2 YYEEEE come from the germline V gene. The trim removed 4 bases at V and 3 bases at J, leaving 4 bases unmatched. The CDR3 covers 14 residues.

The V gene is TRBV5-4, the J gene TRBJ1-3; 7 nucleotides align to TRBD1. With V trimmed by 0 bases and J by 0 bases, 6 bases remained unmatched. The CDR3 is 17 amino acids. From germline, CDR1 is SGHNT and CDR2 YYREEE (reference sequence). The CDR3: CASSLEAGGNSGNTIYF. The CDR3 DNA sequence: TGTGCCAGCAGCTTGGAGGCAGGGGGGAACTCTGGAAACACCATATATTTT.

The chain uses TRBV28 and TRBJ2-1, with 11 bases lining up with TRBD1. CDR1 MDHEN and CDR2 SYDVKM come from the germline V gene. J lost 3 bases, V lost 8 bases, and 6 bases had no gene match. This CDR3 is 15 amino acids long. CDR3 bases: TGTGCCAGCGGTACCGGGACAGGGGGCTACAATGAGCAGTTCTTC. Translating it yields CASGTGTGGYNEQFF. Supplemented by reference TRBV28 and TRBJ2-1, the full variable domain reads DVKVTQSSRYLVKRTGEKVFLECVQDMDHENMFWYRQDPGLGLRLIYFSYDVKMKEKGDIPEGYSVSREKKERFSLILESASTNQTSMYLCASGTGTGGYNEQFFGPGTRLTVL.